This T cell receptor (beta chain) was obtained from a study of T cell repertoires in cytomegalovirus infection. Study summary: Matching HLA type and CMV infection were both indicated by public TCR beta signatures. Study outcomes and limitations: CMV-specific TCR beta clonotypes restricted by HLA-C dominated the ex vivo response. CMV carriers having the relevant HLA were flagged by cumulative public TCR beta family frequency.

In TCRdb, the reads were re-called with MiXCR into one record per CDR3 protein. The sample yields hundreds of thousands of distinct CDR3 sequences, approximately 29% seen once. With V trimmed by 0 bases and J by 5 bases, 5 bases remained unmatched. The V gene's germline CDR1 is DFQATT and CDR2 SNEGSKA (reference sequence). This CDR3 region has 14 residues. This clonotype turned up a few times. The antigen is undetermined. This clonotype was sampled from a human donor in good health (CMV status not recorded). Some clones in this sample may be carry-over from other donors' samples. This sample comprised cultured CD8+ T cells from PBMCs, obtained from culture after CMV antigen stimulation. The chain links TRBV20-1 to TRBJ2-5; 8 nucleotides line up with TRBD1. The CDR3 loop reads CSARELRGLETQYF. CDR3 nucleotide sequence: TGCAGTGCTAGAGAGCTCAGGGGGCTGGAGACCCAGTACTTC.